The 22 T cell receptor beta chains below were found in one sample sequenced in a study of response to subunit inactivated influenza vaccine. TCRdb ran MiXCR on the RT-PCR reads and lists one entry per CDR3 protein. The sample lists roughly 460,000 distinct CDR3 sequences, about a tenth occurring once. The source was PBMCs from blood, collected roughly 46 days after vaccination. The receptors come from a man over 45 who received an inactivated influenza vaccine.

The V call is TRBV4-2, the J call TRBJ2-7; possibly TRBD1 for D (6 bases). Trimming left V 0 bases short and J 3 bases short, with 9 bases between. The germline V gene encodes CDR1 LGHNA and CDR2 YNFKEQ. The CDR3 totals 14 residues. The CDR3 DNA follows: TGTGCCAGCAGCCAAGATGGCAGGGGCTACGAGCAGTACTTC. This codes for CASSQDGRGYEQYF.

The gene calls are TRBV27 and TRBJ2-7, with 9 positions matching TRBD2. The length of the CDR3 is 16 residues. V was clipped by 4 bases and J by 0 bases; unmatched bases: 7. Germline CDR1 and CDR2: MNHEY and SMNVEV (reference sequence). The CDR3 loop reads CASSWVAGGFSYEQYF. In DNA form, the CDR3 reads TGTGCCAGCAGTTGGGTGGCGGGAGGGTTCTCCTACGAGCAGTACTTC.

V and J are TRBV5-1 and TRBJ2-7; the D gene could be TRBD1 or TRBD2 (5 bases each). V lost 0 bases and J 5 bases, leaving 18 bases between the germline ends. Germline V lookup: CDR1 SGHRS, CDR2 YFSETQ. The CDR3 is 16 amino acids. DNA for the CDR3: TGCGCCAGCAGCTTGGGGGGACGGACGGGGTTGGACGAGCAGTACTTC. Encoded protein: CASSLGGRTGLDEQYF.

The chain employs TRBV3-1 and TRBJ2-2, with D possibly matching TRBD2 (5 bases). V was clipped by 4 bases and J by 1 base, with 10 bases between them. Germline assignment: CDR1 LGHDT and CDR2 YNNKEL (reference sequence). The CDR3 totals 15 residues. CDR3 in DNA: TGTGCCAGCAGCCCGGAGGTAGGGAACACCGGGGAGCTGTTTTTT. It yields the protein CASSPEVGNTGELFF.

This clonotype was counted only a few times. In nucleotides, the CDR3 is TGTGCCAGCAGTTTGGATAGCGGGAGTTGGAGCAATGAGCAGTTCTTC. Its translation is CASSLDSGSWSNEQFF. V and J are TRBV12-3 or TRBV12-4 and TRBJ2-1; 9 nucleotides line up with TRBD2. This CDR3 has 16 amino acids. V lost 3 bases, J lost 6 bases, and 9 bases stayed unmatched.

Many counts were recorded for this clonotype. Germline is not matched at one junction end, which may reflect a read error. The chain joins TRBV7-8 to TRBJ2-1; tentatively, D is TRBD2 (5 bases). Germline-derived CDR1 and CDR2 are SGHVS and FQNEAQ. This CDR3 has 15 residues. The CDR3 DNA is TGTGCCAGCAGCCTAGCCCGTGACTCCTACAATGAGCAGTTCTTC. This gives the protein CASSLARDSYNEQFF.

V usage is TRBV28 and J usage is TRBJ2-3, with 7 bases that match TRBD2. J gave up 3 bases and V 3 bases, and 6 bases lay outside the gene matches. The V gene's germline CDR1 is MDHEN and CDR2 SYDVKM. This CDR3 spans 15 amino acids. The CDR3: CASSFFGGRTDTQYF. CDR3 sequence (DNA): TGTGCCAGCAGTTTCTTTGGCGGGAGAACAGATACGCAGTATTTT.

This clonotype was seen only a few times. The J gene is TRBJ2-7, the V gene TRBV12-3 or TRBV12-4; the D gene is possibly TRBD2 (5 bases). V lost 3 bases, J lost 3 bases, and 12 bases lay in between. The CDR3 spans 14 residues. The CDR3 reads CASSLTDRGYEQYF. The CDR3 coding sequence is TGTGCCAGCAGTTTGACGGACCGGGGCTACGAGCAGTACTTC.

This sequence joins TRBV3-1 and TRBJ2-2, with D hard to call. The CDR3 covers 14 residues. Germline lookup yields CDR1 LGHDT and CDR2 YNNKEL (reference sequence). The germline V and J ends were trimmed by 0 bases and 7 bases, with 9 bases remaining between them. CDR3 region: CASSQDLTNGELFF. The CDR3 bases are TGTGCCAGCAGCCAAGACCTTACGAACGGGGAGCTGTTTTTT.

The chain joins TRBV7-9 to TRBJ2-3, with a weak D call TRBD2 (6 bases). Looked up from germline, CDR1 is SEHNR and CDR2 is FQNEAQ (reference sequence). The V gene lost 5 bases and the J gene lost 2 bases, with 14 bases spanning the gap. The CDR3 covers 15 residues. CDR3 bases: TGTGCCAGCAGCCGTACCGGGACTTCCACAGATACGCAGTATTTT. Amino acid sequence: CASSRTGTSTDTQYF.

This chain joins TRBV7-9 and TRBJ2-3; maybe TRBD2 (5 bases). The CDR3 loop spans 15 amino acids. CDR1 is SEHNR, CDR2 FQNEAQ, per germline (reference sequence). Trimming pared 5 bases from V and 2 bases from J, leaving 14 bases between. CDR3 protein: CASSPVLGFTDTQYF. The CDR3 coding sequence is TGTGCCAGCAGCCCCGTACTAGGATTCACAGATACGCAGTATTTT.

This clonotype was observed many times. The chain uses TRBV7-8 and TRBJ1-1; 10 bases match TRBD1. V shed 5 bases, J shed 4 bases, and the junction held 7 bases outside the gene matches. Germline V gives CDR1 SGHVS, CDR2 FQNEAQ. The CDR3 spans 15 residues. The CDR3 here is CASSTRTGGITEAFF. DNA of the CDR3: TGTGCCAGCAGCACCCGGACAGGGGGAATCACTGAAGCTTTCTTT.

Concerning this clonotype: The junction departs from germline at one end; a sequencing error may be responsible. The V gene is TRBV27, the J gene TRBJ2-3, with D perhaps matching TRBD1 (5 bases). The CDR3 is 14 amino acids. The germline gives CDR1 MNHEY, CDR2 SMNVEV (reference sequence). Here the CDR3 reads CASSLRMSTGTQYF. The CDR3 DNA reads TGTGCCAGCAGTTTAAGAATGAGCACAGGTACGCAGTATTTT.

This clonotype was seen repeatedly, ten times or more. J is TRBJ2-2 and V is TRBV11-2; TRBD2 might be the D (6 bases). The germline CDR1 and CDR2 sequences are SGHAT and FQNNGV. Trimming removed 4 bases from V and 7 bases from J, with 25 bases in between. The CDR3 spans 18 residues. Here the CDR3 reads CASSSMSSWGVLIGELFF. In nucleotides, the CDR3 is TGTGCCAGCAGCTCGATGTCCAGTTGGGGGGTTTTAATCGGGGAGCTGTTTTTT. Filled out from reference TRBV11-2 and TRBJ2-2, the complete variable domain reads EAGVAQSPRYKIIEKRQSVAFWCNPISGHATLYWYQQILGQGPKLLIQFQNNGVVDDSQLPKDRFSAERLKGVDSTLKIQPAKLEDSAVYLCASSSMSSWGVLIGELFFGEGSRLTVL.

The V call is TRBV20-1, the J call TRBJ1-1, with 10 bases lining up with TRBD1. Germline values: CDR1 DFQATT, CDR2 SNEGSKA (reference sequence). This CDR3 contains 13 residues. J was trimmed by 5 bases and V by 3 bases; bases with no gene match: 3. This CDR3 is CSARTGGLTEAFF. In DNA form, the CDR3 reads TGCAGTGCTAGGACAGGGGGCTTGACTGAAGCTTTCTTT.

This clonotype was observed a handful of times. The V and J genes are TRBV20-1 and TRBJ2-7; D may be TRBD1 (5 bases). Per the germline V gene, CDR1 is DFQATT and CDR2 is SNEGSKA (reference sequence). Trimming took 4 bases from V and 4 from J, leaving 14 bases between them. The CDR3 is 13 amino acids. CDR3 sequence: CSATREVTYEQYF. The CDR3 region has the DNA TGCAGTGCTACCAGGGAAGTCACTTACGAGCAGTACTTC.

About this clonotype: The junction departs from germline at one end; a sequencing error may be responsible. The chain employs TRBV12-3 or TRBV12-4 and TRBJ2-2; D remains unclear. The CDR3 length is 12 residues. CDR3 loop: CDSSLSSGELFF. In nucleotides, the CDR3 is TGTGACAGCAGTTTGTCTTCCGGGGAGCTGTTTTTT.

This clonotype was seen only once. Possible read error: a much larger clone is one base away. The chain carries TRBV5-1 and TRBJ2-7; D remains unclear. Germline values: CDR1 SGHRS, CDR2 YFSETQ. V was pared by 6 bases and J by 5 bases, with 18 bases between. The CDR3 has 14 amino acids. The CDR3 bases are TGCGCCAGCAAAGTTAAGGTTCGTAGTCACGAGCAGTACTTC. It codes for CASKVKVRSHEQYF.

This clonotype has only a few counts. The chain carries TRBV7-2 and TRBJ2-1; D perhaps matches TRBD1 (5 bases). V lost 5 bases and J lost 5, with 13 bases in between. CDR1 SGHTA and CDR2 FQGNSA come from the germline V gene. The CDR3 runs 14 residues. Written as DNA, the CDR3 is TGTGCCAGCAGCACACCCCCCAGGGACAATGAGCAGTTCTTC. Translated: CASSTPPRDNEQFF.

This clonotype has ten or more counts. CDR3 nucleotides: TGTGCCAGCAGCCGCCCTGGGCTAGCGGGAGAATATGAGCAGTTCTTC. It specifies CASSRPGLAGEYEQFF. This rearrangement joins TRBV5-6 to TRBJ2-1; 10 bases are a match to TRBD2. CDR1 and CDR2 from the germline V gene are SGHDT and YYEEEE. The trim removed 4 bases at V and 8 bases at J, leaving 12 bases unmatched. The CDR3 contains 16 residues.

DNA of the CDR3: TGTGCCAGCAGTTTTGTGGGAGGATCCGGAAAGACCCAGTACTTC. This sequence encodes CASSFVGGSGKTQYF. The chain joins TRBV12-3 or TRBV12-4 to TRBJ2-5, with D perhaps matching TRBD2 (6 bases). The CDR3 totals 15 residues. Trimming cost V 3 bases and J 6 bases, with 17 bases left between them.

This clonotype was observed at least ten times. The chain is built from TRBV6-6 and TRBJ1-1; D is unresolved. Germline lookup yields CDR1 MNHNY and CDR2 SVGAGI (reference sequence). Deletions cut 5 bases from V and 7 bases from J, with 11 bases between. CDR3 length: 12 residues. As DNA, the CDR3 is TGTGCCAGCAGTGGAACCCAGGTTGAAGCTTTCTTT. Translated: CASSGTQVEAFF.